A selection of T cell receptor beta chains follows, all from one sample in a study of vaccination effects on CD4 cells after COVID-19. No antigen has been assigned to these receptors. The assay was immunoSEQ multiplex PCR, and TCRdb's table has in-frame clones only and misses some. This table has tens of thousands of clones, 81% appearing once. The sequencing used CD4+ T cells from PBMCs cultured with HCoV-229E spike peptides, collected before COVID-19 vaccination. These receptor sequences come from a human donor who received a COVID-19 vaccine. The conserved cysteine and the conserved F or W are not part of the CDR3 here.

V	J	CDR3
TRBV4-1	TRBJ2-1	ASSPSSGGGYNEQF
TRBV18	TRBJ1-5	ASSTSVGEPQH
TRBV19	TRBJ2-1	ATGYSYNEQF
TRBV7-2	TRBJ2-5	ASSFTPFQETQY
TRBV18	TRBJ2-1	ASSPRARGDYNEQF
TRBV6-5	TRBJ2-2	AGQGRFTGELF
TRBV25-1	TRBJ1-3	ASSARGSSGNTIY
TRBV7-2	TRBJ2-2	ASSLRPTGELF
TRBV12-3/TRBV12-4	TRBJ1-1	ASRGAYTEAF
TRBV6-5	TRBJ1-5	ASSPTLTSNQPQH
TRBV24-1	TRBJ2-5	ATSGKPYQETQY
TRBV3-1/TRBV3-2	TRBJ2-1	ASSQRASGRYNEQF
TRBV7-2	TRBJ1-1	ASSSDFGVSEAF
TRBV7-2	TRBJ2-3	ASSLGTPNVDTQY
TRBV5-1	TRBJ2-5	ASSGGETQY
TRBV7-3	TRBJ2-1	ASSLDIQHVGEQF
TRBV6-5	TRBJ2-2	ASSSTGGMDTGELF
TRBV6-5	TRBJ1-2	ASRKQSGAGYGYT
TRBV5-1	TRBJ2-2	ATGQGARDTGELF
TRBV5-1	TRBJ1-3	ASSPWDGLSGNTIY
TRBV2	TRBJ2-3	ASKSRDTTDTQY
TRBV20-1	TRBJ1-6	SASMATGDSPLH
TRBV28	TRBJ2-1	ASSSRTVYNEQF
TRBV9	TRBJ1-1	ASSVDRALNTEAF
TRBV2	TRBJ2-5	ASSDLGLAGETQY
TRBV6-6	TRBJ2-1	ASSPISGRTDQF
TRBV30	TRBJ1-5	AWSVQAITGQH
TRBV7-3	TRBJ1-1	ASSLVGGGSAEAF
TRBV7-9	TRBJ1-2	ASSLAQGGYT
TRBV5-1	TRBJ1-1	ASSPQGLDTEAF
TRBV19	TRBJ1-6	ASSMRVSPLH
TRBV28	TRBJ1-4	ASSLAPLQGKAEKLF
TRBV3-1/TRBV3-2	TRBJ1-6	ASSPQGAGSPLH
TRBV30	TRBJ2-3	AWKFTRSTDTQY
TRBV15	TRBJ1-3	ATSRDSGVGGNTIY
TRBV5-4	TRBJ1-6	ASSFDRAGSPLH
TRBV7-9	TRBJ2-1	ASSLGQVSYNEQF
TRBV30	TRBJ2-2	AWSGGARGGELF
TRBV7-2	TRBJ2-2	ASSPGQAAGELF
TRBV7-2	TRBJ2-5	ASSFRGGLLQETQY
TRBV24-1	TRBJ2-1	ATSDLGQGVNEQF
TRBV6-1	TRBJ1-2	ASSENIRGYGYT
TRBV2	TRBJ2-1	ASSRTWNNEQF
TRBV19	TRBJ2-5	ASTPTGSKGTQY
TRBV5-5	TRBJ1-4	ASSLGQGNEKLF
TRBV6-1	TRBJ2-5	ASSEQGWLGTQY
TRBV5-4	TRBJ2-3	ASSAGLAGPADTQY
TRBV30	TRBJ1-5	AWSRDRGNNQPQH
TRBV28	TRBJ1-1	ATWGQGTEAF
TRBV27	TRBJ1-4	ASSPYSATNEKLF
TRBV7-2	TRBJ1-5	ASSQPLVEEPQH
TRBV11-2	TRBJ2-2	ASSLGRVALTRGELF
TRBV5-1	TRBJ2-3	ASSLGGGPDTQY